The sequence of this TCR beta chain was determined in a study of regulatory T cells in long-lasting Graves disease. Across the whole study: Antithyroid drug intake by newly diagnosed Graves' patients had lasted under 3 months. General observations from the study: Clonotypes that were public and shared totalled fewer than 3,500 in persistent patients versus approximately 970 in new patients.

This clonotype was seen ten or more times. No antigen is known for it. One end of the junction varies from germline; a read error may be responsible. Germline V gives CDR1 SGHAT, CDR2 FQNNGV. This CDR3 is built from 14 residues. With iRepertoire HTBI primers and Arm-PCR of CDR3 regions, TCR beta libraries were built. MiXCR, run by TCRdb on the multiplex PCR reads, gives a single entry per CDR3 protein. The data contain 550,000 or so distinct CDR3 sequences, around 13% of them singletons. Described time point: newly diagnosed GD, antithyroid drugs for less than 3 months. From RNA extracted from PBMCs, the TCR library was made. The same sample was also studied in work on T cells in Graves' hyperthyroidism and ophthalmopathy. In that study: It was considered stable Graves' hyperthyroidism when ophthalmopathy did not progress within 18 months. In validation, the model predicted ophthalmopathy. These predictions came a median approximately 5.9 months before onset.

The chain has TRBV11-2 and TRBJ2-1; no clear D. The clonotype was recovered from a woman in her twenties or thirties with Graves disease. This sample comprised peripheral blood mononuclear cells (PBMCs), obtained at new diagnosis, from a patient treated with antithyroid drugs. The CDR3 loop is CASGLGVGIDEQFF. In nucleotides, the CDR3 is TGTGCCAGCGGCTTAGGAGTTGGGATCGATGAGCAGTTCTTC.